The sequence of this T cell receptor (beta chain) was determined in a study of blood T cell repertoires in COVID-19 (dated by TCRdb to about 2020). Describing the broader study: Samples covering the acute and convalescent phases of COVID-19 were provided by collaborators in the United States, Italy and Spain. The material from the prospective study consisted of cDNA or gDNA derived from T cells, B-cell-depleted T cells, or PBMCs. Subjects who had been exposed to COVID-19, were actively infected with it, or had recovered from it provided the deeply sampled blood TCRbeta repertoires that made up the dataset. The repertoires were made available in a free public database intended to serve as a resource for research on the immune response to SARS-CoV-2. Samples were obtained from the ongoing ImmuneRACE study (first 160 participants) and from over a thousand subjects provided by 6 global collaborators. Sample metadata almost always included a de-identified subject ID, COVID-19 status, age in years and sex. Where available, HLA class I and class II types were obtained from metadata supplied by the sample provider rather than from assay-based typing. Overall results and qualifications from the work: The quantity of clinical and demographic metadata differed by source and by participant and was supplied without curation.

At one collaborating source in Seattle, patients were enrolled during active infection and were followed longitudinally through the course of disease. Whole blood was collected in K2EDTA tubes by collaborating institutions according to the institutions' own protocols. Collaborator samples were shipped for TCRbeta analysis as frozen whole blood, isolated PBMCs, or DNA extracted from either sample type. On this clone: No cognate antigen has been identified for it. No base qualities exist here, and no much larger clone lies one base off it.

Including cysteine and phenylalanine, the CDR3 has 14 amino acids. Only CDR3 DNA remains: 42 bases, in frame from the first base. CDR1 and CDR2, looked up from the germline V gene, are SGHDT and YYEEEE. Relative to germline, V is missing 3 bases and J is missing 3 bases, with 4 bases of the junction outside any gene match. The immunoSEQ Assay, a bias-controlled multiplex PCR, was used to amplify TCRbeta CDR3 regions from genomic DNA. Concerning the study's data processing: The number of nucleated cells in each sample was estimated from the amplification of reference gene primers within the assay. Sequence reads were collapsed and filtered to measure the absolute abundance of every unique TCRbeta CDR3 rearrangement. For each sample, productive Simpson clonality was calculated by taking the square root of Simpson's diversity index across productive rearrangements. This immuneACCESS table, as held by TCRdb, lists in-frame sequences with V and J called but not all clones. Of the missing ones, under half trace to an unresolved V gene in checked studies; the others have no known cause. V and J calls and clone size come straight from that table; D and trimming were deduced from the DNA. Here the sample has 200,000 to 250,000 clones; 83% occur a single time. Roughly 1.2% of the sample is taken by the ten largest.

Sequencing input: peripheral blood. The rearrangement joined TRBV5-6 to TRBJ1-2; 8 bases in between match TRBD1. The TCR originated in a woman younger than 45 with COVID-19, enrolled during active disease. The DNA sequence follows: TGTGCCAGCAGCTCCAGGGGGCGCGACTATGGCTACACCTTC. Translated, it reads CASSSRGRDYGYTF.